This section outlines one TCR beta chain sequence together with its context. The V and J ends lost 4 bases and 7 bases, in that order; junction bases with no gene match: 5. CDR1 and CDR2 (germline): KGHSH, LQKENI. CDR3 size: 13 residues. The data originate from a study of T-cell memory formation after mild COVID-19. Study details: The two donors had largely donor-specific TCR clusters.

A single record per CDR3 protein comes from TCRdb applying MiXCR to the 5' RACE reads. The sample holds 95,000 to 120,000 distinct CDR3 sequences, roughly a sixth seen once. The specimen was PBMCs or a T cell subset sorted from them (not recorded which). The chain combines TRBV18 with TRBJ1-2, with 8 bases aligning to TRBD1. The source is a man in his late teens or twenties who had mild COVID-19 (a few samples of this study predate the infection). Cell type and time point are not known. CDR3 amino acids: CASSLDRVGGYTF. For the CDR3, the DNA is TGTGCCAGCTCACTGGACAGGGTCGGTGGCTACACCTTC.